These 7 T cell receptor beta chains came from one sample sequenced in a study of blood T cell repertoires in COVID-19. TCRdb keeps only in-frame clones here, not all; method: immunoSEQ multiplex PCR. Among some 400,000 clones listed, approximately 90% were seen once. Sequencing was carried out using PBMCs or T cells enriched from blood (not recorded which). The receptors stem from a woman between 35 and 50 years old who had been exposed to COVID-19.

With respect to this clone: This sample includes further DNA sequences coding for the same CDR3. The genes are TRBV9 and TRBJ2-7, with D perhaps TRBD1 (6 bases). The V end lost 3 bases, the J end lost 4 bases, and 14 bases lay between the germline ends. This CDR3 region has 14 residues. Germline V gene data show CDR1 as SGDLS and CDR2 as YYNGEE. CDR3 region: CASSGTTGGYEQYF. The DNA of the CDR3 is TGTGCCAGCAGCGGGACGACAGGTGGTTACGAGCAGTACTTC.

The chain combines TRBV2 with TRBJ2-1, with 12 nucleotides matching TRBD2. Germline assignment: CDR1 SNHLY and CDR2 FYNNEI. The CDR3 covers 14 residues. J gave up 15 bases and V 6 bases, and 12 bases lay outside the gene matches. For the CDR3, the DNA is TGTGCCAGCAGCTCGTCTAGCGGGGGGGCCCGGGGGTTCTTC. Translating gives CASSSSSGGARGFF.

V and J are TRBV7-2 and TRBJ2-2, with TRBD1 matching 7 bases. CDR1 is SGHTA, CDR2 FQGNSA, per germline. This CDR3 has 15 residues. V shed 6 bases, J shed 7 bases, and the junction held 11 bases outside the gene matches. The CDR3 nucleotides read TGTGCCAGCAGGTTTACCGGGACAGAGAGCGGGGAGCTGTTTTTT. Its translation is CASRFTGTESGELFF.

This sequence joins TRBV14 and TRBJ1-5; the D gene is possibly TRBD1 (5 bases). The CDR3 consists of 15 residues. Germline V gene sequence: CDR1 SGHDN, CDR2 FVKESK. V lost 0 bases and J 7 bases, leaving 13 bases between the germline ends. CDR3 nucleotide sequence: TGTGCCAGCAGCCAAGATAAGGCAGGGTGGCAGCCCCAGCATTTT. Translating it yields CASSQDKAGWQPQHF.

This chain joins TRBV3-1 (or the pseudogene TRBV3-2) and TRBJ1-2; a weak D match, TRBD1 (5 bases). The CDR3 totals 12 residues. Germline V lookup: CDR1 LGHDT, CDR2 YNNKEL (reference sequence). V was clipped by 0 bases and J by 8 bases, with 7 bases between them. CDR3 sequence (DNA): TGTGCCAGCAGCCAAGAAGGGGTAGGCTACACCTTC. Protein sequence: CASSQEGVGYTF.

The V gene is TRBV5-1, the J gene TRBJ1-1, with 7 bases lining up with TRBD1. CDR1 SGHRS and CDR2 YFSETQ come from the germline V gene. After removal of 4 bases from V and 10 bases from J, the junction contained 10 bases not matched to a gene. The CDR3 spans 13 residues. The DNA of the CDR3 is TGCGCCAGCAGCCTAGACCAGACAGGGAGAGCTTTCTTT. It yields the protein CASSLDQTGRAFF.

This clone was detected only once. The V and J genes are TRBV7-2 and TRBJ1-6; D uncertain. Germline lookup yields CDR1 SGHTA and CDR2 FQGNSA. CDR3 size: 14 residues. V was trimmed by 2 bases and J by 7 bases, leaving 9 bases between them. For the CDR3, the DNA is TGTGCCAGCAGCTTACTTCCCCCGAATTCACCCCTCCACTTT. Residues: CASSLLPPNSPLHF.